The 29 T cell receptor beta chains below all came from one sample that was sequenced in a study of blood T cell repertoires in COVID-19 (dated by TCRdb to about 2020). The library came from the immunoSEQ multiplex PCR assay. Drawn from immuneACCESS, this table holds only the in-frame rearrangements with V and J called that TCRdb kept. Clones are partly lost; checked studies trace under half to an unresolved V gene and leave the rest unexplained. The sample table records roughly 80,000 clones; roughly nine tenths of these occur just once. The leading ten clones occupy around 5% of the sample. Sequenced sample: peripheral blood. The source is an elderly woman with active or convalescent COVID-19.

This clone was recorded once. The gene calls are TRBV6-5 and TRBJ2-7; TRBD1 agrees at 8 bases. The CDR3 runs to 14 residues. V shed 6 bases and J 2 bases; nucleotides not matched to a gene: 6. Germline V gene data show CDR1 as MNHEY and CDR2 as SVGAGI. CDR3 protein: CASSGQGLTYEQYF. The CDR3 nucleotides read TGTGCCAGCAGCGGACAGGGCCTCACCTACGAGCAGTACTTC.

This clone was counted a few times. This rearrangement joins TRBV7-2 to TRBJ2-1; D is uncertain. CDR1 is SGHTA, CDR2 FQGNSA, per germline. The CDR3 is 12 amino acids. Trimming cost V 2 bases and J 5 bases, with 4 bases left between them. CDR3 DNA sequence: TGTGCCAGCAGCTTAACACACAATGAGCAGTTCTTC. Protein sequence: CASSLTHNEQFF.

This chain connects TRBV24-1 to TRBJ2-1, with 10 bases lining up with TRBD1. The germline V gene encodes CDR1 KGHDR and CDR2 SFDVKD. Trimming at V came to 2 bases and at J to 2 bases, leaving 8 bases not matched to a gene. The CDR3 is made up of 18 amino acids. CDR3 in amino acids: CATSDSDRGHWAYNEQFF. Written as DNA, the CDR3 is TGTGCCACCAGTGATTCCGACAGGGGGCATTGGGCCTACAATGAGCAGTTCTTC.

The chain couples TRBV7-9 to TRBJ2-3, with TRBD2 matching 9 bases. Germline CDR1 is SEHNR and CDR2 is FQNEAQ (reference sequence). V shed 1 base and J 3 bases; nucleotides not matched to a gene: 8. This CDR3 is 17 amino acids long. In nucleotides, the CDR3 is TGTGCCAGCAGCTTAGACATAGCGGGAGTTAAGACAGATACGCAGTATTTT. It codes for CASSLDIAGVKTDTQYF.

The chain couples TRBV27 to TRBJ1-6; maybe TRBD1 (5 bases). The ends were cut back, 0 bases at V and 7 bases at J, with 10 bases in the middle. This CDR3 comprises 15 residues. Germline CDR1 and CDR2: MNHEY and SMNVEV (reference sequence). The CDR3 here is CASSLSQRGNSPLHF. DNA of the CDR3: TGTGCCAGCAGTTTATCGCAAAGGGGAAATTCACCCCTCCACTTT.

This clone was detected a few times. The chain links TRBV4-2 to TRBJ1-1, with D hard to call. This CDR3 contains 15 residues. Per the germline V gene, CDR1 is LGHNA and CDR2 is YNFKEQ. The germline V and J ends were trimmed by 0 bases and 7 bases, with 15 bases remaining between them. This CDR3 is CASSQDGRGPIEAFF. The DNA for the CDR3 is TGTGCCAGCAGCCAAGACGGTCGTGGGCCCATTGAAGCTTTCTTT.

The gene calls are TRBV27 and TRBJ2-3; D is possibly TRBD2 (6 bases). Per germline, CDR1 MNHEY and CDR2 SMNVEV (reference sequence). With 6 bases removed from V and 2 bases from J, the gap between germline ends came to 12 bases. The length of the CDR3 is 14 residues. The CDR3 DNA reads TGTGCCAGCAGCCATGGGACTTTCACAGATACGCAGTATTTT. Its translation is CASSHGTFTDTQYF.

V and J are TRBV4-1 and TRBJ2-2, with D possibly TRBD2 on 6 matching bases. V was trimmed by 0 bases and J by 4 bases, leaving 12 bases between them. CDR3 size: 16 residues. In germline, CDR1 is MGHRA, CDR2 YSYEKL. CDR3 DNA sequence: TGCGCCAGCAGCCAAGAATCGGGGGTCACCACCGGGGAGCTGTTTTTT. Translated, it gives CASSQESGVTTGELFF.

The chain combines TRBV7-8 with TRBJ1-6, with D perhaps TRBD1 (6 bases). The CDR3 length is 14 residues. The V and J ends lost 5 bases and 11 bases respectively, with 16 bases between them. CDR1 is SGHVS and CDR2 is FQNEAQ in the germline V gene. For the CDR3, the DNA is TGTGCCAGCAGCCTGGACAGAGCTTGGGCACCCCTCCACTTT. It codes for CASSLDRAWAPLHF.

The chain carries TRBV6-2 or TRBV6-3 and TRBJ2-5; 7 bases map to TRBD1. The CDR3 is 15 residues long. Per germline, CDR1 MNHEY and CDR2 SVGEGT. J gave up 4 bases and V 0 bases, and 5 bases lay outside the gene matches. The CDR3 sequence: CASSYSGGAGETQYF. CDR3 in DNA: TGTGCCAGCAGTTACTCAGGGGGCGCGGGAGAGACCCAGTACTTC.

This chain connects TRBV6-2 or TRBV6-3 to TRBJ2-5; 10 positions match TRBD1. The germline gives CDR1 MNHEY, CDR2 SVGEGT. The V gene end was trimmed by 7 bases and the J gene end by 6 bases; junction bases not matched to a gene: 11. The CDR3 sequence is 15 residues long. The CDR3 loop is CASTPRTGGAKTQYF. Written as DNA, the CDR3 is TGTGCCAGCACCCCTCGGACAGGGGGGGCTAAGACCCAGTACTTC.

This chain uses TRBV5-1 with TRBJ2-1; 7 bases are a match to TRBD2. Germline assignment: CDR1 SGHRS and CDR2 YFSETQ. The J segment lost 13 bases and the V segment lost 5 bases, leaving 9 bases of the junction unmatched. This CDR3 has 12 residues. This chain's CDR3 is CASRLAGPRQFF. The CDR3 nucleotides read TGCGCCAGCAGATTAGCGGGCCCTCGACAGTTCTTC.

This chain connects TRBV5-4 to TRBJ1-1; weak D call: TRBD1 (5 bases). The germline V gene encodes CDR1 SGHNT and CDR2 YYREEE (reference sequence). CDR3 size: 13 residues. V gave up 4 bases and J gave up 4 bases, with 11 bases separating them. Here the CDR3 reads CASSPGGGTEAFF. CDR3 in DNA: TGTGCCAGCAGCCCGGGGGGGGGCACTGAAGCTTTCTTT.

The V call is TRBV9, the J call TRBJ2-2, with TRBD2 as a possible D gene (6 bases). The CDR3 has 17 amino acids. Germline loops: CDR1 SGDLS, CDR2 YYNGEE. V was trimmed by 0 bases and J by 5 bases, leaving 17 bases between them. The CDR3 coding sequence is TGTGCCAGCAGCGTAGGGTTTGGCGGGACGGTAACCGGGGAGCTGTTTTTT. It specifies CASSVGFGGTVTGELFF.

This chain uses TRBV6-2 or TRBV6-3 with TRBJ2-2; D not certain. V dropped 0 bases and J dropped 5 bases, with 4 bases sitting between them. The CDR3 consists of 13 residues. Germline CDR1 reads MNHEY; CDR2 reads SVGEGT. CDR3 DNA sequence: TGTGCCAGCAGTTACTCCGGGACCGGGGAGCTGTTTTTT. Its translation is CASSYSGTGELFF.

This chain joins TRBV7-3 and TRBJ2-7; TRBD2 aligns across 8 bases. Germline-derived CDR1 and CDR2 are SGHTA and FQGTGA. J lost 5 bases, V lost 5 bases, and 5 bases had no gene match. The length of the CDR3 is 13 residues. The DNA for the CDR3 is TGTGCCAGCAGCCCGGGGGGGTCCAACGAGCAGTACTTC. This codes for CASSPGGSNEQYF. The full variable domain, with the rest looked up from reference TRBV7-3 and TRBJ2-7, is GAGVSQTPSNKVTEKGKYVELRCDPISGHTALYWYRQSLGQGPEFLIYFQGTGAADDSGLPNDRFFAVRPEGSVSTLKIQRTERGDSAVYLCASSPGGSNEQYFGPGTRLTVT.

The J gene is TRBJ2-3, the V gene TRBV5-1; 8 bases agree with TRBD2. Germline V gene data show CDR1 as SGHRS and CDR2 as YFSETQ. The CDR3 loop spans 15 amino acids. The V gene end was trimmed by 2 bases and the J gene end by 2 bases; junction bases not matched to a gene: 4. The CDR3 reads CASSFIAGSTDTQYF. Here the CDR3 DNA reads TGCGCCAGCAGCTTCATAGCGGGGTCCACAGATACGCAGTATTTT.

The genes are TRBV7-9 and TRBJ2-5; 7 bases agree with TRBD2. The CDR3 length is 14 residues. The V and J ends lost 2 bases and 1 base, in that order; junction bases with no gene match: 1. The V gene's germline CDR1 is SEHNR and CDR2 FQNEAQ (reference sequence). The CDR3 loop reads CASSLTGGQETQYF. The CDR3 DNA sequence: TGTGCCAGCAGCTTAACGGGGGGCCAAGAGACCCAGTACTTC. Full variable domain (missing parts from reference TRBV7-9 and TRBJ2-5): DTGVSQNPRHKITKRGQNVTFRCDPISEHNRLYWYRQTLGQGPEFLTYFQNEAQLEKSRLLSDRFSAERPKGSFSTLEIQRTEQGDSAMYLCASSLTGGQETQYFGPGTRLLVL.

This chain joins TRBV9 and TRBJ1-4; 7 bases are a match to TRBD1. The CDR3 has 15 residues. With V trimmed by 2 bases and J by 1 base, 2 bases remained unmatched. Germline CDR1 is SGDLS and CDR2 is YYNGEE. Here the CDR3 DNA reads TGTGCCAGCAGCGTTACAGGGGTAACTAATGAAAAACTGTTTTTT. Amino acids: CASSVTGVTNEKLFF.

The chain carries TRBV10-3 and TRBJ2-2; 7 bases map to TRBD1. From germline, CDR1 is ENHRY and CDR2 SYGVKD. The CDR3 runs to 14 residues. Trimming removed 6 bases from V and 3 bases from J; junction bases left unmatched: 4. CDR3 amino acids: CAIRRTGDTGELFF. The CDR3 coding sequence is TGTGCCATCAGGCGGACAGGTGACACCGGGGAGCTGTTTTTT.

This clone was observed a few times. The chain carries TRBV14 and TRBJ2-3; a weak D match, TRBD2 (6 bases). Trimming pared 3 bases from V and 0 bases from J, leaving 19 bases between. Germline-derived CDR1 and CDR2 are SGHDN and FVKESK. The CDR3 has 18 residues. CDR3 coding DNA: TGTGCCAGCAGCCATTGGGCCGGGTTAGCGGCTAGCACAGATACGCAGTATTTT. Translation: CASSHWAGLAASTDTQYF.

The chain employs TRBV28 and TRBJ2-5; TRBD2 aligns across 8 bases. Looked up from germline, CDR1 is MDHEN and CDR2 is SYDVKM. This CDR3 is built from 14 residues. V shed 7 bases and J 5 bases; nucleotides not matched to a gene: 9. This chain's CDR3 is CASTPGGGRETQYF. The CDR3 coding sequence is TGTGCCAGCACTCCCGGGGGGGGGCGGGAGACCCAGTACTTC.

This clone was recorded once. One end of the junction is discordant with germline, which a read error may explain. The J gene is TRBJ1-2, the V gene TRBV19; maybe TRBD1 (6 bases). The germline CDR1 and CDR2 sequences are LNHDA and SQIVND (reference sequence). This CDR3 region has 11 residues. CDR3 protein: CASSPDRIFFF. For the CDR3, the DNA is TGTGCCAGTAGTCCAGACAGGATTTTCTTCTTC.

This chain uses TRBV27 with TRBJ2-7; possibly TRBD2 for D (5 bases). From germline, CDR1 is MNHEY and CDR2 SMNVEV (reference sequence). Trimming stripped 6 bases from V and 5 bases from J, with 17 bases between. The CDR3 runs to 14 residues. The CDR3 is CASSPPGSYNEQYF. The DNA for the CDR3 is TGTGCCAGCAGCCCCCCGGGGTCCTACAACGAGCAGTACTTC.

V usage is TRBV5-4 and J usage is TRBJ2-7, with D hard to call. Germline V gene data show CDR1 as SGHNT and CDR2 as YYREEE (reference sequence). This CDR3 has 17 amino acids. Trimming shortened V by 2 bases and J by 4 bases, and 22 bases separated the two germline ends. The CDR3 loop is CASSFGGSRIPGYEQYF. The CDR3 nucleotides are TGTGCCAGCAGCTTCGGCGGCTCTCGAATCCCCGGATACGAGCAGTACTTC.

The genes are TRBV5-1 and TRBJ1-4; D is perhaps TRBD1 (6 bases). CDR3 length: 14 residues. Trimming pared 2 bases from V and 5 bases from J, leaving 10 bases between. Germline CDR1 reads SGHRS; CDR2 reads YFSETQ. The CDR3 reads CASSLFTGNEKLFF. CDR3 nucleotide sequence: TGCGCCAGCAGCTTATTCACAGGGAATGAAAAACTGTTTTTT.

V is TRBV3-1 (or the pseudogene TRBV3-2) and J is TRBJ2-3; tentatively, D is TRBD2 (7 bases). The germline V gene has CDR1 LGHDT and CDR2 YNNKEL (reference sequence). Trimming cost V 1 base and J 4 bases, with 12 bases left between them. The CDR3 consists of 15 residues. In nucleotides, the CDR3 is TGTGCCAGCAGCCAAGGCGGGGGCCCGGCAGATACGCAGTATTTT. It is translated as CASSQGGGPADTQYF.

The chain combines TRBV9 with TRBJ1-2, with a possible D match to TRBD1 (5 bases). Per the germline V gene, CDR1 is SGDLS and CDR2 is YYNGEE. The CDR3 runs to 15 residues. Between the trimmed V and J ends, which lost 0 bases and 0 bases, there was a span of 9 bases. In DNA, the CDR3 is TGTGCCAGCAGCGTAGATCCAGGGTCTAACTATGGCTACACCTTC. This gives the protein CASSVDPGSNYGYTF.

This chain links TRBV6-5 with TRBJ1-1, with D tentatively TRBD1 (5 bases). The V end was cut by 0 bases, the J end by 1 base, with 6 bases between. Germline CDR1 and CDR2: MNHEY and SVGAGI. The CDR3 extends over 14 amino acids. CDR3 sequence reads: CASSYSQANTEAFF. CDR3 nucleotide sequence: TGTGCCAGCAGTTACTCACAGGCGAACACTGAAGCTTTCTTT.